This TCR beta chain was recorded in a study of CD8 T cells in ankylosing spondylitis. TCRdb independently ran MiXCR on the 5' RACE reads; one entry per CDR3 protein. The profile shows approximately 140,000 distinct CDR3 sequences, around 43% of them singletons. The study, taken as a whole, reports: The clones that were linked to disease were reported to be significantly enriched in matched synovial fluid samples from ankylosing spondylitis patients.

With 4 bases clipped from V and 5 bases from J, the junction kept 14 bases outside the gene matches. The germline V gene encodes CDR1 MNHEY and CDR2 SVGAGI. The CDR3 loop spans 17 amino acids. This clonotype was observed at least ten times. Its antigen is currently unknown. The rearrangement uses TRBV6-5 and TRBJ1-5, with TRBD1 matching 7 bases. The sample taken for sequencing was synovial fluid, either unsorted or a sorted T cell fraction (not recorded which). The sequence derives from a male donor with ankylosing spondylitis. This chain's CDR3 is CASSFDPNRDSYQPQHF. Written as DNA, the CDR3 is TGTGCCAGCAGTTTCGACCCCAACCGGGACAGTTATCAGCCCCAGCATTTT.